The 22 T cell receptor beta chains below were found in one sample sequenced in a study of cytomegalovirus exposure and HLA in healthy donors. Generated by immunoSEQ multiplex PCR, the TCRdb table keeps only in-frame clones and is missing some. This sample has 280,000 or so clones, with more than 75% found just once. Sequenced: PBMCs. These receptors were collected from a woman aged 18-29 years in good health and CMV-seronegative.

CDR3 sequence reads: CASSLGSFNEQFF. DNA for the CDR3: TGTGCCAGCAGCTTGGGTAGCTTCAATGAGCAGTTCTTC. This rearrangement joins TRBV5-8 to TRBJ2-1; D is ambiguous. This CDR3 is built from 13 residues. Germline V lookup: CDR1 SGHTS, CDR2 YDEGEE. V lost 0 bases and J lost 6, with 7 bases in between. The full variable domain, rest sourced from reference TRBV5-8 and TRBJ2-1, is EAGVTQSPTHLIKTRGQQATLRCSPISGHTSVYWYQQALGLGLQFLLWYDEGEERNRGNFPPRFSGRQFPNYSSELNVNALELEDSALYLCASSLGSFNEQFFGPGTRLTVL.

The gene calls are TRBV27 and TRBJ2-3, with 7 positions matching TRBD2. This CDR3 region has 14 residues. Germline CDR1 and CDR2: MNHEY and SMNVEV (reference sequence). Trimming removed 0 bases from V and 6 bases from J; junction bases left unmatched: 3. In DNA, the CDR3 is TGTGCCAGCAGTTTATCGAAGGGAGGGGATACGCAGTATTTT. As protein: CASSLSKGGDTQYF.

The chain employs TRBV6-5 and TRBJ2-1, with D possibly being TRBD1 (5 bases). The CDR3 is 12 residues long. The germline gives CDR1 MNHEY, CDR2 SVGAGI. Trimming cost V 3 bases and J 10 bases, with 10 bases left between them. The CDR3 coding sequence is TGTGCCAGCAGTTATGTTTCAGGGGAGCAGTTCTTC. This gives the protein CASSYVSGEQFF.

Only a few counts were recorded for this clone. This chain joins TRBV2 and TRBJ1-2; 10 nucleotides agree with TRBD1. V gave up 6 bases and J gave up 4 bases; unmatched junction bases: 8. The length of the CDR3 is 15 residues. Germline V gene sequence: CDR1 SNHLY, CDR2 FYNNEI. CDR3 sequence: CASRADRGLGYGYTF. The CDR3 region has the DNA TGTGCCAGCAGGGCTGACAGGGGGCTTGGCTATGGCTACACCTTC.

This sequence joins TRBV27 and TRBJ2-3, with D tentatively TRBD2 (7 bases). Germline V gene sequence: CDR1 MNHEY, CDR2 SMNVEV (reference sequence). CDR3 size: 16 residues. Trimming removed 1 base from V and 1 base from J, with 12 bases in between. The CDR3 DNA is TGTGCCAGCAGTTTATTAGGGGGGGCTGGCACAGATACGCAGTATTTT. It yields the protein CASSLLGGAGTDTQYF.

Only one count was recorded for this clone. This chain connects TRBV4-1 to TRBJ1-1, with D possibly matching TRBD1 (5 bases). CDR1 and CDR2 from the germline V gene are MGHRA and YSYEKL. V gave up 1 base and J gave up 1 base, with 10 bases separating them. This CDR3 comprises 15 residues. CDR3 in amino acids: CASSQVEQANTEAFF. The CDR3 DNA reads as TGCGCCAGCAGCCAAGTTGAACAGGCGAACACTGAAGCTTTCTTT.

The chain joins TRBV6-5 to TRBJ2-1, with 7 bases that match TRBD2. This CDR3 comprises 15 residues. V dropped 2 bases and J dropped 0; count of bases not matched to a gene: 1. Germline V CDR1 and CDR2: MNHEY, SVGAGI. The CDR3: CASSYQRGSYNEQFF. The CDR3 DNA is TGTGCCAGCAGTTACCAGCGGGGCTCCTACAATGAGCAGTTCTTC.

The chain has TRBV6-4 and TRBJ2-1, with 9 nucleotides matching TRBD2. The ends lost 2 bases at V and 6 bases at J; junction bases unmatched: 5. Germline values: CDR1 MRHNA, CDR2 SNTAGT. The CDR3 runs to 15 residues. The DNA for the CDR3 is TGTGCCAGCAGTGACAGGGCGGGAGGGATCAATGAGCAGTTCTTC. Its protein is CASSDRAGGINEQFF.

The gene calls are TRBV10-1 and TRBJ2-1, with D possibly being TRBD1 (6 bases). This CDR3 has 17 amino acids. The V gene lost 6 bases and the J gene lost 5 bases, with 23 bases spanning the gap. Looked up from germline, CDR1 is WNHNN and CDR2 is SYGVQD (reference sequence). CDR3 coding DNA: TGCGCCAGCAGATCGCGCGTTCAGGGGAGCACACACAATGAGCAGTTCTTC. This encodes CASRSRVQGSTHNEQFF.

This clone was recorded a few times. The chain is built from TRBV30 and TRBJ1-6, with D possibly TRBD1 on 6 matching bases. With 2 bases removed from V and 10 bases from J, the gap between germline ends came to 12 bases. From germline, CDR1 is GTSNPN and CDR2 SVGIG (reference sequence). The CDR3 contains 13 residues. CDR3: CAWSPRTDSPLHF. As DNA, the CDR3 is TGTGCCTGGAGTCCGAGGACAGACTCACCCCTCCACTTT.

The chain links TRBV4-2 to TRBJ1-4; D may be TRBD1 (6 bases). CDR3 length equals 16 residues. Germline lookup yields CDR1 LGHNA and CDR2 YNFKEQ. V lost 0 bases, J lost 0 bases, and 8 bases lay in between. CDR3 DNA sequence: TGTGCCAGCAGCCAAGAACAGGGAGCAACTAATGAAAAACTGTTTTTT. Protein sequence: CASSQEQGATNEKLFF.

CDR3 in amino acids: CATSPLASYEQYF. The CDR3 bases are TGTGCCACCAGCCCCCTGGCCTCCTACGAGCAGTACTTC. The gene calls are TRBV15 and TRBJ2-7; D ambiguous. From germline, CDR1 is LNHNV and CDR2 YYDKDF (reference sequence). Trimming shortened V by 5 bases and J by 0 bases, and 8 bases separated the two germline ends. This CDR3 spans 13 amino acids.

This rearrangement joins TRBV5-1 to TRBJ2-7, with TRBD2 matching over 10 bases. The CDR3 extends over 19 amino acids. Germline CDR1 reads SGHRS; CDR2 reads YFSETQ. V gave up 0 bases and J gave up 4 bases; unmatched junction bases: 16. The CDR3: CASSLAGTSVPQSSYEQYF. In DNA, the CDR3 is TGCGCCAGCAGCTTGGCAGGGACTAGCGTACCCCAGAGCTCATACGAGCAGTACTTC.

The gene calls are TRBV5-1 and TRBJ2-7, with 9 bases matching TRBD2. Germline V gene data show CDR1 as SGHRS and CDR2 as YFSETQ. This CDR3 is built from 15 residues. The V and J ends lost 1 base and 5 bases, in that order; junction bases with no gene match: 7. CDR3 loop: CASSLTGTSRDEQYF. As DNA, the CDR3 is TGCGCCAGCAGCTTGACCGGGACTAGCCGCGACGAGCAGTACTTC. Supplemented by reference TRBV5-1 and TRBJ2-7, the full variable domain reads KAGVTQTPRYLIKTRGQQVTLSCSPISGHRSVSWYQQTPGQGLQFLFEYFSETQRNKGNFPGRFSGRQFSNSRSEMNVSTLELGDSALYLCASSLTGTSRDEQYFGPGTRLTVT.

The chain links TRBV28 to TRBJ2-3; TRBD1 is a possible D gene (6 bases). This CDR3 has 17 amino acids. The V and J ends lost 10 bases and 4 bases respectively, with 27 bases between them. From germline, CDR1 is MDHEN and CDR2 SYDVKM. The CDR3 reads CATKQRGTPAIPDTQYF. CDR3 bases: TGTGCCACCAAGCAAAGGGGGACCCCGGCGATCCCAGATACGCAGTATTTT.

The chain uses TRBV27 and TRBJ2-2, with unresolved D. Trimming pared 7 bases from V and 0 bases from J, leaving 15 bases between. Germline V lookup: CDR1 MNHEY, CDR2 SMNVEV (reference sequence). This CDR3 has 16 residues. As DNA, the CDR3 is TGTGCCAGCAATTCCCTCCCGGCGGCGAACACCGGGGAGCTGTTTTTT. Its translation: CASNSLPAANTGELFF.

The CDR3 region has the DNA TGTGCCTGGAACCCTAACACAGGGCGAGGGACCGGGGAGCTGTTTTTT. This translates into CAWNPNTGRGTGELFF. This sequence joins TRBV30 and TRBJ2-2, with D possibly matching TRBD1 (6 bases). Germline lookup yields CDR1 GTSNPN and CDR2 SVGIG (reference sequence). The CDR3 runs 16 residues. V dropped 4 bases and J dropped 5 bases, with 20 bases sitting between them. Supplemented by reference TRBV30 and TRBJ2-2, the full variable domain reads SQTIHQWPATLVQPVGSPLSLECTVEGTSNPNLYWYRQAAGRGLQLLFYSVGIGQISSEVPQNLSASRPQDRQFILSSKKLLLSDSGFYLCAWNPNTGRGTGELFFGEGSRLTVL.

The DNA of the CDR3 is TGTGCCAGTAGTCCCTCCCGGGGAGGCTCCTACAATGAGCAGTTCTTC. Translated: CASSPSRGGSYNEQFF. The chain carries TRBV19 and TRBJ2-1, with D possibly TRBD2 on 6 matching bases. V was shortened by 5 bases and J by 0 bases, with 14 bases between the two germline ends. Germline values: CDR1 LNHDA, CDR2 SQIVND (reference sequence). This CDR3 is 16 amino acids long.

The chain carries TRBV9 and TRBJ2-1; D ambiguous. Germline V gene lookup returns CDR1 SGDLS and CDR2 YYNGEE. The length of the CDR3 is 16 residues. The V gene lost 0 bases and the J gene lost 0 bases, with 10 bases spanning the gap. CDR3 DNA: TGTGCCAGCAGCGTAGGTAACTTTGGCTCCTACAATGAGCAGTTCTTC. As protein: CASSVGNFGSYNEQFF.

The V gene is TRBV5-1, the J gene TRBJ2-7, with 8 positions matching TRBD2. The ends lost 2 bases at V and 4 bases at J; junction bases unmatched: 5. This CDR3 contains 14 residues. The germline V gene encodes CDR1 SGHRS and CDR2 YFSETQ. CDR3 in DNA: TGCGCCAGCAGCTTCAGCGGGAGTTTTTACGAGCAGTACTTC. This codes for CASSFSGSFYEQYF.

The rearrangement links TRBV28 to TRBJ1-1; TRBD1 might be the D (5 bases). CDR3 length: 17 residues. The V gene's germline CDR1 is MDHEN and CDR2 SYDVKM. V lost 5 bases and J 2 bases, leaving 21 bases between the germline ends. The CDR3 sequence is CASSPPPYRRQNTEAFF. The DNA for the CDR3 is TGTGCCAGCAGTCCACCACCTTACAGGAGACAAAACACTGAAGCTTTCTTT.

The chain couples TRBV2 to TRBJ2-1; D is possibly TRBD2 (6 bases). Trimming shortened V by 0 bases and J by 1 base, and 10 bases separated the two germline ends. The length of the CDR3 is 16 residues. CDR1 is SNHLY, CDR2 FYNNEI, per germline. CDR3 nucleotides: TGTGCCAGCAGTGAAGCCCCAGCGGGTTCCTACAATGAGCAGTTCTTC. This codes for CASSEAPAGSYNEQFF.